Listed below are T cell receptor beta chains from one sample, sequenced in a study of cytomegalovirus exposure and HLA in healthy donors. Some clones are missing from TCRdb's copy, which holds only in-frame ones; the method was immunoSEQ multiplex PCR. The sample comprises 200,000 or so clones, about 80% of which are singletons, and roughly 1.9% rests with the top ten. Material: PBMCs. These receptors were taken from a man between 18 and 35 years old in good health and CMV-seronegative. CDR3s include the opening cysteine and the closing phenylalanine or tryptophan.

v_call: TRBV7-2
j_call: TRBJ1-5
cdr3_aa: CASSYRRGWEQPQHF

v_call: TRBV11-2
j_call: TRBJ2-7
cdr3_aa: CASSLGGVYEQYF

v_call: TRBV15
j_call: TRBJ1-2
cdr3_aa: CATSRDSAGYTF

v_call: TRBV9
j_call: TRBJ2-1
cdr3_aa: CASSVGRGYNEQFF

v_call: TRBV5-4
j_call: -
cdr3_aa: CASSRAEGYEQYF

v_call: TRBV5-6
j_call: -
cdr3_aa: CASSLGLAGNYEQYF

v_call: TRBV5-6
j_call: TRBJ2-7
cdr3_aa: CASSWSRTIFYEQYF

v_call: TRBV5-4
j_call: TRBJ2-7
cdr3_aa: CASSLGTSGYEQYF

v_call: TRBV19
j_call: TRBJ1-1
cdr3_aa: CASSIPGGNTEAFF

v_call: TRBV5-6
j_call: TRBJ1-6
cdr3_aa: CASSPRWGQGARSPLHF

v_call: TRBV6-5
j_call: TRBJ2-2
cdr3_aa: CASSYTDRGGGELFF

v_call: TRBV27
j_call: TRBJ2-7
cdr3_aa: CASTYNYEQYF

v_call: TRBV13
j_call: TRBJ2-1
cdr3_aa: CASSLETLNEQFF

v_call: TRBV7-2
j_call: TRBJ1-5
cdr3_aa: CASSLAGSLGHQPQHF

v_call: TRBV5-4
j_call: TRBJ2-5
cdr3_aa: CASSLPPSGRRSAPGETQYF

v_call: TRBV9
j_call: TRBJ2-3
cdr3_aa: CASSVATESNTQYF

v_call: TRBV28
j_call: TRBJ2-7
cdr3_aa: CASSFRRAGGFYEQYF

v_call: TRBV7-9
j_call: TRBJ2-3
cdr3_aa: CASNKGTSGGTRNTQYF

v_call: TRBV19
j_call: TRBJ2-7
cdr3_aa: CASSIAGEVYEQYF

v_call: TRBV28
j_call: TRBJ1-5
cdr3_aa: CASSFIQEGQPQHF

v_call: TRBV7-9
j_call: TRBJ1-1
cdr3_aa: CASSLADRGNTEAFF

v_call: TRBV7-2
j_call: TRBJ1-5
cdr3_aa: CASSLRAGGRMQPRHF

v_call: TRBV5-6
j_call: TRBJ2-3
cdr3_aa: CASSLLRDRGLDTQYF

v_call: TRBV5-1
j_call: TRBJ2-7
cdr3_aa: CASSLVILVGLTHSYEQYF

v_call: TRBV6-6
j_call: TRBJ2-2
cdr3_aa: CASGDRVSSTGELFF

v_call: TRBV4-1
j_call: TRBJ1-5
cdr3_aa: CASSPEGQGAQPQHF

v_call: TRBV29-1
j_call: TRBJ2-2
cdr3_aa: CSVKTADSNTGELFF

v_call: TRBV4-2
j_call: TRBJ1-1
cdr3_aa: CASSQDVRRGGTEAFF

v_call: TRBV18
j_call: TRBJ2-1
cdr3_aa: CASSPLSGTEDYNEQFF

v_call: TRBV7-3
j_call: TRBJ2-7
cdr3_aa: CASSPGLLSYEQYF

v_call: TRBV11-2
j_call: TRBJ2-5
cdr3_aa: CASRSEETQYF

v_call: TRBV7-8
j_call: TRBJ1-1
cdr3_aa: CASSLERAQGTEAFF

v_call: TRBV18
j_call: TRBJ2-1
cdr3_aa: CASSSGAGSSYNEQFF

v_call: TRBV5-8
j_call: TRBJ2-7
cdr3_aa: CASSPIAGALYEQYF

v_call: TRBV2
j_call: TRBJ1-6
cdr3_aa: CASSEGTGNSPLHF

v_call: TRBV11-2
j_call: TRBJ2-7
cdr3_aa: CASRSPGTYEQYF

v_call: TRBV6-5
j_call: TRBJ2-3
cdr3_aa: CASSRGYTDTQYF

v_call: TRBV5-4
j_call: TRBJ2-5
cdr3_aa: CASSSLQETQYF

v_call: TRBV7-8
j_call: TRBJ1-3
cdr3_aa: CASSPRVGRSSGNTIYF

v_call: TRBV5-4
j_call: TRBJ1-5
cdr3_aa: CASSLAGGNQPQHF

v_call: TRBV5-6
j_call: TRBJ2-7
cdr3_aa: CASSYFWGQDSYEQYF

v_call: TRBV2
j_call: TRBJ2-1
cdr3_aa: CASSILAESYNEQFF

v_call: TRBV29-1
j_call: TRBJ2-7
cdr3_aa: CSVEVGGYEQYF

v_call: TRBV28
j_call: TRBJ2-7
cdr3_aa: CASSTPSGQGVYEQYF

v_call: TRBV7-2
j_call: TRBJ1-4
cdr3_aa: CASSWRDSSTNEKLFF

v_call: TRBV19
j_call: TRBJ1-1
cdr3_aa: CASSILVFRGGTEAFF

v_call: TRBV6-5
j_call: TRBJ2-1
cdr3_aa: CASTPLANHYNEQFF

v_call: TRBV9
j_call: TRBJ2-5
cdr3_aa: CASSLDSEWGAQYF

v_call: TRBV29-1
j_call: TRBJ2-3
cdr3_aa: CSVRGLSKVASTDTQYF

v_call: TRBV7-9
j_call: TRBJ1-2
cdr3_aa: CSSSPMGADRENGYTF

v_call: TRBV7-9
j_call: TRBJ2-1
cdr3_aa: CASSSLGRPTGDNEQFF

v_call: TRBV9
j_call: TRBJ2-2
cdr3_aa: CASNEQGLSAGELFF

v_call: TRBV28
j_call: TRBJ2-7
cdr3_aa: CASSGGAALYEQYF

v_call: TRBV28
j_call: TRBJ1-3
cdr3_aa: CASSLYIAPSGNTIYF

v_call: TRBV4-2
j_call: TRBJ2-7
cdr3_aa: CASSPPPGRDSDTYEQYF

v_call: TRBV27
j_call: TRBJ2-3
cdr3_aa: CASRDRANTDTQYF

v_call: TRBV11-3
j_call: TRBJ1-6
cdr3_aa: CASSFGQGSSPLHF

v_call: TRBV19
j_call: TRBJ2-1
cdr3_aa: CASSIGGTGGFNEQFF

v_call: TRBV19
j_call: TRBJ2-7
cdr3_aa: CASSMGQGNEQYF